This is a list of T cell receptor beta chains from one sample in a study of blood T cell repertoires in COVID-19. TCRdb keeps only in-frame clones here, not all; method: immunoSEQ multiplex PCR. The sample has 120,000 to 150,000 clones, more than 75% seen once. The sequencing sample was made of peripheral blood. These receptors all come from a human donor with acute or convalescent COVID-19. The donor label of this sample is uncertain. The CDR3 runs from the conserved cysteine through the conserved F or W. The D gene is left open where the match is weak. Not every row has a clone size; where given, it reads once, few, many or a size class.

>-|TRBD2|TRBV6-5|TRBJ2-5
TGTGCCAGCAGTTACGGGACTAGCGGGGGGTCGGAGACCCAGTACTTC
CASSYGTSGGSETQYF
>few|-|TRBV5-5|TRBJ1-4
TGTGCCAGCAGCTTGGGGGCTTTAAGTAATGAAAAACTGTTTTTT
CASSLGALSNEKLFF
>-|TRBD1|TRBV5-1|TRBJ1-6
TGCGCCAGCAGCTTGGGGGGGACAGATAATTCACCCCTCCACTTT
CASSLGGTDNSPLHF
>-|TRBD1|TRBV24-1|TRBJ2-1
TGTGCCACCAGTGATGCAGGGGGCGGGGACAATGAGCAGTTCTTC
CATSDAGGGDNEQFF
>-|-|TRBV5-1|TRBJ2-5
TGCGCCAGCAGGAAAGCGGCGGGGAGGGAGACCCAGTACTTC
CASRKAAGRETQYF
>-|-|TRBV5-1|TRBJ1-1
TGCGCCAGCAGCTTTCAGGGTTCCGTCGACCTTGAAGCTTTCTTT
CASSFQGSVDLEAFF
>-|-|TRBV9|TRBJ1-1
TGTGCCAGCAGTCCCCTGGCAAACCAAGCTTTCTTT
CASSPLANQAFF
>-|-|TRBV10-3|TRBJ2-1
TGTGCCATCAGTGAGGAACTAGTGGATGAGCAGTTCTTC
CAISEELVDEQFF
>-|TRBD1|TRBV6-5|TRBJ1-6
TGTGCCAGCAGGACAGGGGGAGGAGATAATTCACCCCTCCACTTT
CASRTGGGDNSPLHF
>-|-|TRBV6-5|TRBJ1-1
TGTGCCAGCAGTTTCCTAGAGAACACTGAAGCTTTCTTT
CASSFLENTEAFF
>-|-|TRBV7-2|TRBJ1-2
TGTGCCAGCAGCCCTCAAACGGGCGGGGTACAGGATGGCTACACCTTC
CASSPQTGGVQDGYTF
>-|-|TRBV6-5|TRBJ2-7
TGTGCCAGCAGTTACTCGTACCCCCCTGGGACATACGAGCAGTACTTC
CASSYSYPPGTYEQYF
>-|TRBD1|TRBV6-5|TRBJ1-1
TGTGCCAGCACACAGGGGGAGAACACTGAAGCTTTCTTT
CASTQGENTEAFF
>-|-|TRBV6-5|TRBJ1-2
TGTGCCAGCAGTACCACAGGGATGTATGGCTACACCTTC
CASSTTGMYGYTF
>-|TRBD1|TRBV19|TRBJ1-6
TGTGCCAGTAGTGTTGACAGGGTGTATAATTCACCCCTCCACTTT
CASSVDRVYNSPLHF
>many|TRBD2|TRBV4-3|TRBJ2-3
TGCGCCAGCAGCCAAGATCGGGGGGGCCTGACAGATACGCAGTATTTT
CASSQDRGGLTDTQYF
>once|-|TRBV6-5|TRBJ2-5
TGTGCCAGCAGTTACTTTCAGGGGGGCGAGACCCAGTACTTC
CASSYFQGGETQYF
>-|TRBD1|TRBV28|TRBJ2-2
TGTGCCAGCAGTCCTATATCTCCGGGACAGGGTGAGAACACCGGGGAGCTGTTTTTT
CASSPISPGQGENTGELFF
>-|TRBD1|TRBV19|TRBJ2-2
TGTGCCAGTACCGCCGGGACAGCGAACACCGGGGAGCTGTTTTTT
CASTAGTANTGELFF
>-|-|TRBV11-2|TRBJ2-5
TGTGCCAGCAGCGCGAGCCTAGGACTTCTAAGAGAGACCCAGTACTTC
CASSASLGLLRETQYF
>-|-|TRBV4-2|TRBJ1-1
TGTGCCAGCAGCCAAGAAGGGACTCTGAACACTGAAGCTTTCTTT
CASSQEGTLNTEAFF
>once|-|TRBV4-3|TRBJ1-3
TGCGCCAGCAGCCAAGATGGCCCGCCCTCTGGAAACACCATATATTTT
CASSQDGPPSGNTIYF
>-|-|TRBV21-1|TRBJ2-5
TGTGCCAGCAGCAAAGCGGGGGGGCCGGAGACCCAGTACTTC
CASSKAGGPETQYF
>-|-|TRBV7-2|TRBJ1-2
TGTGCCAGCAGCTTAGCGCTTACTGGGGCAGGGAAGCAGGGCTACACCTTC
CASSLALTGAGKQGYTF
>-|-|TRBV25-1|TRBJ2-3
TGTGCCAGCAGTGACCTCGACACCACAGATACGCAGTATTTT
CASSDLDTTDTQYF
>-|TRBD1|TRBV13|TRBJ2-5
TGTGCCAGCAGCCTGGGACAGGGGGCTATGTACCAAGAGACCCAGTACTTC
CASSLGQGAMYQETQYF